The 24 T cell receptor beta chains presented below share a single source sample, sequenced in a study of OX40 agonist ivuxolimab in advanced cancers. Clones were sequenced by immunoSEQ multiplex PCR, and TCRdb holds only the in-frame ones, with some missing. The sample holds about 100,000 clones; approximately 91% are singletons and the top ten take about 0.17%. Material: CD4+ or CD8+ T cells sorted from blood, obtained in a trial of the OX40 agonist ivuxolimab. These TCRs come from an adult with an advanced solid tumor such as melanoma, head and neck, liver or kidney cancer.

V is TRBV14 and J is TRBJ1-1; D is unclear. Germline V gene sequence: CDR1 SGHDN, CDR2 FVKESK. The CDR3 sequence is 14 residues long. Deletions cut 4 bases from V and 4 bases from J, with 13 bases between. This CDR3 reads CASSRNILTTEAFF. CDR3 sequence (DNA): TGTGCCAGCAGCCGCAACATCCTAACCACTGAAGCTTTCTTT.

The chain couples TRBV7-9 to TRBJ2-7; a possible D gene is TRBD2 (5 bases). The germline gives CDR1 SEHNR, CDR2 FQNEAQ (reference sequence). V shed 1 base and J shed 7 bases, with 8 bases lying between them. The CDR3 sequence is 12 residues long. In DNA, the CDR3 is TGTGCCAGCAGCTTAGGGAGGTTGGAGCAGTACTTC. Amino acids: CASSLGRLEQYF.

The CDR3 spells CASSPERDRQFF. For the CDR3, the DNA is TGTGCCAGCAGCCCGGAGAGGGACAGGCAGTTCTTC. The V gene is TRBV2, the J gene TRBJ2-1, with 7 bases that match TRBD1. Germline V lookup: CDR1 SNHLY, CDR2 FYNNEI. The CDR3 length is 12 residues. After removal of 6 bases from V and 12 bases from J, the junction contained 8 bases not matched to a gene. Drawing the rest from reference TRBV2 and TRBJ2-1, the complete variable domain is EPEVTQTPSHQVTQMGQEVILRCVPISNHLYFYWYRQILGQKVEFLVSFYNNEISEKSEIFDDQFSVERPDGSNFTLKIRSTKLEDSAMYFCASSPERDRQFFGPGTRLTVL.

This chain links TRBV7-9 with TRBJ1-1; D is unresolved. From germline, CDR1 is SEHNR and CDR2 FQNEAQ (reference sequence). This CDR3 contains 14 residues. The ends were cut back, 5 bases at V and 5 bases at J, with 15 bases in the middle. CDR3 DNA: TGTGCCAGCAGCACCGGAAACCCCGGGACTGAAGCTTTCTTT. Protein product: CASSTGNPGTEAFF.

The chain recombines TRBV9 with TRBJ2-7; TRBD2 might be the D (5 bases). Germline V gene sequence: CDR1 SGDLS, CDR2 YYNGEE. V was cut by 4 bases and J by 1 base, with 15 bases left in between. CDR3 length: 15 residues. This CDR3 reads CASSPLSRASYEQYF. CDR3 sequence (DNA): TGTGCCAGCAGCCCTCTTTCGAGGGCTTCCTACGAGCAGTACTTC.

This chain connects TRBV5-1 to TRBJ2-2; the D is unclear. The germline V gene has CDR1 SGHRS and CDR2 YFSETQ. The length of the CDR3 is 14 residues. V was cut by 0 bases and J by 6 bases, with 9 bases left in between. This CDR3 is CASSLEVSSGELFF. CDR3 bases: TGCGCCAGCAGCTTGGAGGTCAGCTCCGGGGAGCTGTTTTTT.

The CDR3 DNA follows: TGCGCCAGCAGCTTGAGGGGACAACAATACGAGCAGTACTTC. As protein: CASSLRGQQYEQYF. The chain uses TRBV5-1 and TRBJ2-7, with D possibly being TRBD1 (6 bases). Trimming pared 1 base from V and 4 bases from J, leaving 12 bases between. This CDR3 has 14 amino acids. Germline V lookup: CDR1 SGHRS, CDR2 YFSETQ.

This clone was recorded a few times. The chain employs TRBV18 and TRBJ2-7; 9 bases are a match to TRBD1. With V trimmed by 6 bases and J by 2 bases, 5 bases remained unmatched. Germline V gene data show CDR1 as KGHSH and CDR2 as LQKENI. The length of the CDR3 is 14 residues. CDR3 amino acids: CASSPGTGPYEQYF. CDR3 bases: TGTGCCAGCTCCCCCGGGACAGGGCCCTACGAGCAGTACTTC.

This rearrangement joins TRBV5-1 to TRBJ1-4; TRBD1 agrees at 7 bases. The germline gives CDR1 SGHRS, CDR2 YFSETQ. Unmatched junction bases numbered 4, after V lost 4 bases and J lost 1 base. The CDR3 extends over 15 amino acids. The CDR3 nucleotides are TGCGCCAGCAGCCGCACAGGGGAAACTAATGAAAAACTGTTTTTT. Protein product: CASSRTGETNEKLFF.

This chain connects TRBV28 to TRBJ2-7; 11 positions agree with TRBD2. V trimming: 4 bases; J trimming: 6 bases; junction bases outside the gene matches: 23. Germline V CDR1 and CDR2: MDHEN, SYDVKM. This CDR3 is built from 20 residues. CDR3 DNA: TGTGCCAGCAGTTCAATCACTCCCTCCCGACGACTAGCGGGATCGACCGAGCAGTACTTC. Translating gives CASSSITPSRRLAGSTEQYF.

The chain links TRBV2 to TRBJ1-3; D gene unclear. V was cut by 3 bases and J by 4 bases, with 10 bases left in between. This CDR3 has 14 residues. Germline V gives CDR1 SNHLY, CDR2 FYNNEI. CDR3 sequence (DNA): TGTGCCAGCAGTGAGGACCGCTTCGGAAACACCATATATTTT. Translated, it gives CASSEDRFGNTIYF.

In this sample, this clone turned up a few times. As DNA, the CDR3 is TGTGCCAGCAGCCAGGACAGGGGGGATGATACGCAGTATTTT. This gives the protein CASSQDRGDDTQYF. The chain recombines TRBV28 with TRBJ2-3; TRBD1 matches 10 bases. The CDR3 has 14 amino acids. V trimming: 6 bases; J trimming: 6 bases; junction bases outside the gene matches: 6. Germline V gene lookup returns CDR1 MDHEN and CDR2 SYDVKM.

The genes are TRBV19 and TRBJ2-2, with 10 bases aligning to TRBD2. The CDR3 is 18 residues long. Unmatched junction bases numbered 6, after V lost 2 bases and J lost 0 bases. Germline CDR1 and CDR2: LNHDA and SQIVND (reference sequence). The CDR3 sequence: CASSIRLAGVSNTGELFF. The CDR3 region has the DNA TGTGCCAGTAGTATAAGGCTAGCGGGGGTCTCGAACACCGGGGAGCTGTTTTTT. Full variable domain (remainder filled in from reference TRBV19 and TRBJ2-2): DGGITQSPKYLFRKEGQNVTLSCEQNLNHDAMYWYRQDPGQGLRLIYYSQIVNDFQKGDIAEGYSVSREKKESFPLTVTSAQKNPTAFYLCASSIRLAGVSNTGELFFGEGSRLTVL.

This sequence joins TRBV7-8 and TRBJ2-7; 8 bases line up with TRBD1. V lost 1 base to trimming and J lost 3 bases; unmatched junction nucleotides: 5. The CDR3 spans 15 residues. Germline values: CDR1 SGHVS, CDR2 FQNEAQ. The CDR3 loop reads CASSLVGDRGYEQYF. CDR3 DNA sequence: TGTGCCAGCAGCTTAGTGGGTGACAGGGGCTACGAGCAGTACTTC.

The rearrangement joins TRBV28 to TRBJ2-2; possibly TRBD1 or TRBD2 for D (5 bases each). Trimming cost V 6 bases and J 4 bases, with 18 bases left between them. There are 16 residues in the CDR3. Germline V gene data show CDR1 as MDHEN and CDR2 as SYDVKM. The CDR3 DNA follows: TGTGCCAGCAGCCTCTTCCGGGGACCACGCACCGGGGAGCTGTTTTTT. It is translated as CASSLFRGPRTGELFF.

The chain employs TRBV11-2 and TRBJ2-7, with a possible D match to TRBD2 (6 bases). CDR1 is SGHAT, CDR2 FQNNGV, per germline. The CDR3 totals 12 residues. The V and J ends lost 6 bases and 5 bases respectively, with 11 bases between them. The CDR3: CASRMGLHEQYF. CDR3 in DNA: TGTGCCAGCAGGATGGGACTCCACGAGCAGTACTTC.

The DNA of the CDR3 is TGTGCCAGCAGCTCTAGTCCCGGGGGGCAAGACTTGAATCAGCCCCAGCATTTT. It specifies CASSSSPGGQDLNQPQHF. The V and J genes are TRBV5-5 and TRBJ1-5; tentative D call: TRBD1 (6 bases). Per germline, CDR1 SGHKS and CDR2 YYEKEE (reference sequence). This CDR3 has 18 residues. V lost 3 bases to trimming and J lost 4 bases, with 23 bases between them.

V gene TRBV5-4 combines with J gene TRBJ2-2; D remains unclear. V lost 3 bases, J lost 2 bases, and 5 bases lay in between. The germline CDR1 and CDR2 sequences are SGHNT and YYREEE (reference sequence). The CDR3 contains 13 residues. CDR3 protein: CASSSRNTGELFF. CDR3 nucleotides: TGTGCCAGCAGCTCCAGAAACACCGGGGAGCTGTTTTTT.

The V call is TRBV10-3, the J call TRBJ1-2, with 12 bases identical to TRBD1. This CDR3 contains 16 residues. Trimming removed 6 bases from V and 2 bases from J; junction bases left unmatched: 7. Germline V gene data show CDR1 as ENHRY and CDR2 as SYGVKD. CDR3 loop: CAIRVPGQGANYGYTF. The CDR3 DNA follows: TGTGCCATCAGAGTCCCGGGACAGGGGGCGAACTATGGCTACACCTTC.

The chain couples TRBV19 to TRBJ1-5; D remains unclear. Germline V gene lookup returns CDR1 LNHDA and CDR2 SQIVND (reference sequence). V shed 3 bases and J shed 3 bases, with 15 bases lying between them. The CDR3 has 16 amino acids. CDR3 region: CASSIETGRSNQPQHF. CDR3 sequence (DNA): TGTGCCAGTAGTATTGAAACCGGGAGGTCCAATCAGCCCCAGCATTTT.

The chain is built from TRBV28 and TRBJ2-1; D unresolved. V lost 3 bases and J 6 bases, leaving 9 bases between the germline ends. Germline-derived CDR1 and CDR2 are MDHEN and SYDVKM. The CDR3 covers 13 residues. This CDR3 is CASSFSNPNEQFF. CDR3 nucleotides: TGTGCCAGCAGTTTCTCCAACCCCAATGAGCAGTTCTTC. Combining the CDR3 with reference TRBV28 and TRBJ2-1 gives the whole variable domain DVKVTQSSRYLVKRTGEKVFLECVQDMDHENMFWYRQDPGLGLRLIYFSYDVKMKEKGDIPEGYSVSREKKERFSLILESASTNQTSMYLCASSFSNPNEQFFGPGTRLTVL.

This clone came up once. The chain links TRBV5-1 to TRBJ1-1; 7 bases fit TRBD1. The CDR3 is 16 residues long. Trimming cost V 3 bases and J 6 bases; bases outside gene matches: 14. Germline CDR1 reads SGHRS; CDR2 reads YFSETQ. This CDR3 is CASSYRITGQGAEAFF. Written as DNA, the CDR3 is TGCGCCAGCAGCTACAGAATCACAGGCCAGGGGGCTGAAGCTTTCTTT.

The chain links TRBV5-6 to TRBJ2-2; D remains unclear. This CDR3 has 15 amino acids. Germline lookup yields CDR1 SGHDT and CDR2 YYEEEE. Trimming removed 1 base from V and 0 bases from J, with 7 bases in between. Here the CDR3 reads CASSLRYSNTGELFF. The CDR3 coding sequence is TGTGCCAGCAGCTTGAGATATTCGAACACCGGGGAGCTGTTTTTT. The full variable domain, completed using reference TRBV5-6 and TRBJ2-2, is DAGVTQSPTHLIKTRGQQVTLRCSPKSGHDTVSWYQQALGQGPQFIFQYYEEEERQRGNFPDRFSGHQFPNYSSELNVNALLLGDSALYLCASSLRYSNTGELFFGEGSRLTVL.

This chain links TRBV25-1 with TRBJ1-1; the D gene is possibly TRBD1 (5 bases). CDR1 is MGHDK and CDR2 is SYGVNS in the germline V gene. V lost 6 bases to trimming and J lost 1 base, with 15 bases between them. There are 15 residues in the CDR3. The CDR3 DNA follows: TGTGCCAGCAGGCCACCGGGACCGCAGAACACTGAAGCTTTCTTT. Translated: CASRPPGPQNTEAFF.